These T cell receptor beta chains were read from a single sample in a study of T cell responses to AZD1222 COVID-19 vaccine. The method was immunoSEQ multiplex PCR; TCRdb's version includes in-frame clones alone and lacks a portion of them. The sample comprises around 50,000 clones, 70% to 90% of which are singletons, and 5.3% rests with the top ten. The sample was peripheral blood, taken 28 days after the second AZD1222 dose. The source of these receptors is an adult who received the AZD1222 COVID-19 vaccine. CDR3s include the opening cysteine and the closing phenylalanine or tryptophan. The D gene is left open where the match is weak. Clone size is not always given. Where it is, it says once, few, many or a class for expanded clones.

v_call,clone_size,j_call,d_call,cdr3_aa,cdr3_nt
TRBV9,NA,TRBJ2-5,NA,CASSTGQTGETQYF,TGTGCCAGCAGTACCGGACAGACTGGGGAGACCCAGTACTTC
TRBV5-4,NA,TRBJ2-7,NA,CASSLVDRPYEQYF,TGTGCCAGCAGCTTAGTGGACCGGCCTTACGAGCAGTACTTC
TRBV15,NA,TRBJ2-7,NA,CATSNPPGIITYEQYF,TGTGCCACCAGCAACCCTCCGGGAATTATTACCTACGAGCAGTACTTC
TRBV2,NA,TRBJ1-6,NA,CASSADTSVVGSPLHF,TGTGCCAGCAGTGCCGATACGTCAGTGGTGGGTTCACCCCTCCACTTT
TRBV6-4,NA,TRBJ2-1,TRBD2,CASSDMASGYNEQFF,TGTGCCAGCAGTGACATGGCTAGCGGATACAATGAGCAGTTCTTC
TRBV6-1,NA,TRBJ1-3,NA,CASSETVSGNTIYF,TGTGCCAGCAGTGAAACAGTATCTGGAAACACCATATATTTT
TRBV6-5,NA,TRBJ2-7,NA,CASSYRRDFEQYF,TGTGCCAGCAGTTATCGCCGAGACTTCGAGCAGTACTTC
TRBV5-5,NA,TRBJ2-7,NA,CASSLITGYEQYF,TGTGCCAGCAGCTTGATTACAGGGTACGAGCAGTACTTC
TRBV2,NA,TRBJ2-4,NA,CAHRGRESVAKNIQYF,TGTGCCCATAGGGGGCGGGAGAGTGTAGCCAAAAACATTCAGTACTTC
TRBV12-5,NA,TRBJ2-7,NA,CASGLTGLISSYEQYF,TGTGCTAGTGGTTTGACCGGACTGATAAGCTCCTACGAGCAGTACTTC
TRBV15,NA,TRBJ1-5,TRBD1,CATSRPGQGIHQPQHF,TGTGCCACCAGCAGGCCGGGACAGGGGATCCATCAGCCCCAGCATTTT
TRBV7-3,NA,TRBJ1-3,NA,CASSPTGAGNTIYF,TGTGCCAGCAGCCCCACCGGGGCTGGAAACACCATATATTTT
TRBV7-9,NA,TRBJ1-4,NA,CASSSGTFREALEKLFF,TGTGCCAGCAGCTCCGGCACCTTTCGGGAGGCCCTCGAAAAACTGTTTTTT
TRBV10-1,NA,TRBJ2-2,NA,CATSPPNTGELFF,TGCGCCACTTCCCCTCCGAACACCGGGGAGCTGTTTTTT
TRBV21-1,NA,TRBJ2-3,NA,CASSKKGKRVAGTDTQYF,TGTGCCAGCAGCAAAAAAGGTAAACGGGTAGCGGGCACAGATACGCAGTATTTT
TRBV5-1,once,TRBJ1-2,TRBD1,CASSLRTGAAYGYTF,TGCGCCAGCAGCTTACGGACAGGGGCCGCCTATGGCTACACCTTC
TRBV3-1/TRBV3-2,NA,TRBJ1-1,TRBD1,CASSEGTGEITEAFF,TGTGCCAGCAGCGAAGGGACAGGGGAAATCACTGAAGCTTTCTTT
TRBV6-5,NA,TRBJ1-4,TRBD1,CASSYSGQGTNEKLFF,TGTGCCAGCAGTTACTCGGGACAGGGTACTAATGAAAAACTGTTTTTT
TRBV7-2,once,TRBJ1-2,NA,CASSLGGTGYTF,TGTGCCAGCAGCTTAGGGGGCACCGGCTACACCTTC
TRBV2,few,TRBJ1-4,NA,CASKTGSANEKLFF,TGTGCCAGCAAAACAGGGTCGGCTAATGAAAAACTGTTTTTT
TRBV6-1,NA,TRBJ2-3,NA,CASSEAGSGTDTQYF,TGTGCCAGCAGTGAAGCAGGGTCCGGCACAGATACGCAGTATTTT
TRBV19,NA,TRBJ1-1,NA,CASSSWGFDPLGSRNTEAFF,TGTGCCAGTTCCAGCTGGGGTTTTGACCCACTCGGATCCCGGAACACTGAAGCTTTCTTT
TRBV3-1/TRBV3-2,NA,TRBJ2-3,TRBD2,CASSLNRLAGVTDTQYF,TGTGCCAGCAGCCTGAACAGACTAGCGGGGGTTACAGATACGCAGTATTTT
TRBV25-1,NA,TRBJ2-3,TRBD2,CASSDLAGGPMGSDTQYF,TGTGCCAGCAGTGATCTAGCGGGGGGGCCAATGGGATCAGATACGCAGTATTTT
TRBV19,NA,TRBJ1-4,TRBD1,CASSRGLEEKLFF,TGTGCCTCCTCCAGGGGGCTAGAAGAAAAACTGTTTTTT
TRBV7-9,NA,TRBJ2-7,NA,CASTLGGQDNNYEQYF,TGTGCCAGCACCCTAGGGGGGCAGGATAACAACTACGAGCAGTACTTC